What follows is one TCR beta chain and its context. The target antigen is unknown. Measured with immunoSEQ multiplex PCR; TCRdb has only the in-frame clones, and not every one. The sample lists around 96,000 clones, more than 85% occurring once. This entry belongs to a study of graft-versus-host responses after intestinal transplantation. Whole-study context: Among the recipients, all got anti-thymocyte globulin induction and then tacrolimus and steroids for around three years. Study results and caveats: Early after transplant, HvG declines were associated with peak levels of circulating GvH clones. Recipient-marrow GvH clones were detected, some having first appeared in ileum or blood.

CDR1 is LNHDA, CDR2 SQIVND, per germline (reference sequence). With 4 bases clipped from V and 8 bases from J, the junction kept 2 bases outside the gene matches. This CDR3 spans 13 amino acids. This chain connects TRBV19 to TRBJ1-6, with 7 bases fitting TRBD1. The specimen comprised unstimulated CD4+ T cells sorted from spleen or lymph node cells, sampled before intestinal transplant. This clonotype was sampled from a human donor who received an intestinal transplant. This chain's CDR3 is CASSTTGDSPLHF. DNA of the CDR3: TGTGCCAGTAGTACAACAGGGGATTCACCCCTCCACTTT. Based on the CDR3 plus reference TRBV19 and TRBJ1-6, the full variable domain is DGGITQSPKYLFRKEGQNVTLSCEQNLNHDAMYWYRQDPGQGLRLIYYSQIVNDFQKGDIAEGYSVSREKKESFPLTVTSAQKNPTAFYLCASSTTGDSPLHFGNGTRLTVT.